The clone carrying this T cell receptor (beta chain) has just one count. This entry is derived from a study of blood T cell repertoires in COVID-19. Source study methods: Amplification of reference gene primers was used by the study to estimate nucleated cell counts. The assay was immunoSEQ multiplex PCR, and TCRdb's table has in-frame clones only and misses some. Clone size and the V and J calls come from that table; the DNA yielded D and trimming. The data show approximately 52,000 clones, 85% seen once. After removal of 7 bases from V and 5 bases from J, the junction contained 9 bases not matched to a gene. The CDR3 runs to 15 residues. CDR1 and CDR2 from the germline V gene are MDHEN and SYDVKM.

The chain combines TRBV28 with TRBJ2-7; 12 positions agree with TRBD1. This clonotype was sampled from a human donor in a cohort sampled during active COVID-19. Specimen: peripheral blood. CDR3 nucleotides: TGTGCCAGCACCCAAGCGGGACAGGGGGCCCACGAGCAGTACTTC. Amino acids: CASTQAGQGAHEQYF.